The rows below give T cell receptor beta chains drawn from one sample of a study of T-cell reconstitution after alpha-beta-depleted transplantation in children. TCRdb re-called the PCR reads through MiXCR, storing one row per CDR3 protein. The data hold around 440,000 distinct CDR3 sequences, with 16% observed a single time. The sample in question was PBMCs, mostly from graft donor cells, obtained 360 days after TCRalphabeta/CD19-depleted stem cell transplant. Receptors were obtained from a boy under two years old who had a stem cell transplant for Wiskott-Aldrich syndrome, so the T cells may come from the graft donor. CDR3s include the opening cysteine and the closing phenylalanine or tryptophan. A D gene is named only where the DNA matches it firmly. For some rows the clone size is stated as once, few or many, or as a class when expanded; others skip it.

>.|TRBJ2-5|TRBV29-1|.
CSAGGRDRQETQYF
TGCAGCGCTGGGGGGCGGGATCGACAAGAGACCCAGTACTTC
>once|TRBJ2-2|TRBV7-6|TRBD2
CASSSGLAGFTGELFF
TGTGCCAGCAGCTCCGGGCTAGCGGGTTTCACCGGGGAGCTGTTTTTT
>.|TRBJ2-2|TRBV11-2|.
CASSLVRMKAFLDTGELFF
TGTGCCAGCAGCTTAGTAAGAATGAAGGCATTTCTCGACACCGGGGAGCTGTTTTTT
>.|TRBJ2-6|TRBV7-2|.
CASSLRLRLSGANVLTF
TGTGCCAGCAGCTTAAGGCTTCGACTCTCTGGGGCCAACGTCCTGACTTTC
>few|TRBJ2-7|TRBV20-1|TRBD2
CSAKGTTPYEQYF
TGCAGTGCCAAAGGGACTACCCCCTACGAGCAGTACTTC
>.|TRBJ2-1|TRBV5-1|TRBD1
CASSSDRGKGYNEQFF
TGCGCCAGCAGCTCCGACAGGGGTAAAGGCTACAATGAGCAGTTCTTC
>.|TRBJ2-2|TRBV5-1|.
CASSFQAVNTGELFF
TGCGCCAGCAGCTTCCAGGCGGTGAACACCGGGGAGCTGTTTTTT
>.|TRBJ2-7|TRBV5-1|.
CASSLGWVGQERSYEQYF
TGCGCCAGCAGCTTGGGATGGGTTGGCCAGGAGAGGTCCTACGAGCAGTACTTC
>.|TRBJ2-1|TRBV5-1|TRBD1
CASSPSDRGRDEQFF
TGCGCCAGCAGCCCCTCGGACAGGGGGCGGGATGAGCAGTTCTTC
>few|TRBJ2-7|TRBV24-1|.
CATSGRGNEQYF
TGTGCCACCAGTGGGAGAGGCAACGAGCAGTACTTC
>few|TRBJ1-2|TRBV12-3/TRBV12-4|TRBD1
CASSLDRRGQEGGYTF
TGTGCCAGCAGTTTAGATCGTCGCGGACAGGAGGGTGGCTACACCTTC
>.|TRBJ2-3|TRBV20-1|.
CSASPGPSTDTQYF
TGCAGTGCTTCCCCGGGGCCTAGCACAGATACGCAGTATTTT
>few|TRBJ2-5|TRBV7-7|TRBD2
CASSRSGRIQETQYF
TGTGCCAGCAGCCGTAGCGGGAGGATCCAAGAGACCCAGTACTTC
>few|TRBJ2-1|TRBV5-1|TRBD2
CASSLGSGGLSYNEQFF
TGCGCCAGCAGCTTGGGGAGCGGGGGTCTCTCCTACAATGAGCAGTTCTTC
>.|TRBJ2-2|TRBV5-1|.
CASSLAWTNTGELFF
TGCGCCAGCAGCTTGGCCTGGACGAACACCGGGGAGCTGTTTTTT
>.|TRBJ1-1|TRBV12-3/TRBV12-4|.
CASTQRGRRTEAFF
TGTGCCAGCACCCAAAGGGGCCGGAGAACTGAAGCTTTCTTT
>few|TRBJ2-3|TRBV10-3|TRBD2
CAIRPTSGSTDTQYF
TGTGCCATCAGACCAACTAGCGGGAGTACAGATACGCAGTATTTT
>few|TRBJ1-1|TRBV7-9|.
CASSFHGGRTEAFF
TGTGCCAGCAGCTTTCATGGGGGGCGCACTGAAGCTTTCTTT
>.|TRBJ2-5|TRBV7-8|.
CATPIGETQYF
TGTGCCACCCCGATCGGAGAGACCCAGTACTTC
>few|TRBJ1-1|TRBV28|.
CASSFTPSNTEAFF
TGTGCCAGCAGTTTTACACCCTCGAACACTGAAGCTTTCTTT
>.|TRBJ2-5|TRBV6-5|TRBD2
CASSYAQRGGKETQYF
TGTGCCAGCAGTTACGCCCAGCGGGGGGGGAAAGAGACCCAGTACTTC
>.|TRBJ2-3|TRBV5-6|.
CASSLITSTGDTQYF
TGTGCCAGCAGCTTGATAACCTCGACAGGAGATACGCAGTATTTT
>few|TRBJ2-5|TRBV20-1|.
CSATVPLETQYF
TGCAGTGCCACAGTTCCCCTAGAGACCCAGTACTTC
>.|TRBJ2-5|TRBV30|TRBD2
CAWSRGTSRQETQYF
TGTGCCTGGAGTCGGGGGACTAGTCGGCAAGAGACCCAGTACTTC
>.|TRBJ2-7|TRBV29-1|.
CSVPGVGLEQYF
TGCAGCGTCCCCGGGGTAGGGCTCGAGCAGTACTTC
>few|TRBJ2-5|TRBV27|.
CASRLQGGETQYF
TGTGCCAGCAGATTACAGGGAGGGGAGACCCAGTACTTC
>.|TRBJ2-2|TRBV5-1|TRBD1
CASSFTGDPPPGELFF
TGCGCCAGCAGCTTTACAGGGGATCCCCCCCCCGGGGAGCTGTTTTTT
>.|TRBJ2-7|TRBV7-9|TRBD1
CASSRTQGQGAYEQYF
TGTGCCAGCAGCCGCACACAGGGTCAGGGGGCTTACGAGCAGTACTTC
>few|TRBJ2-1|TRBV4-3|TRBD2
CASSHLGLLAGVPNEQFF
TGCGCCAGCAGCCACCTAGGCCTCCTAGCGGGAGTCCCCAATGAGCAGTTCTTC
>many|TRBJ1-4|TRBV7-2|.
CASSLTATNEKLFF
TGTGCCAGCAGCCTGACAGCAACTAATGAAAAACTGTTTTTT
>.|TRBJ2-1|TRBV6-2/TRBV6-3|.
CASSYGGFYNEQFF
TGTGCCAGCAGTTACGGGGGATTCTACAATGAGCAGTTCTTC
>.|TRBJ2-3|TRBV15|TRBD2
CATRERGRDTQYF
TGTGCCACCAGGGAGCGGGGGAGGGATACGCAGTATTTT
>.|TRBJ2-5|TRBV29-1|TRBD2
CSAPPSGQQETQYF
TGCAGCGCCCCCCCTAGCGGTCAACAAGAGACCCAGTACTTC
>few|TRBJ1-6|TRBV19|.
CASSMTDSPLHF
TGTGCCAGTAGTATGACGGATTCACCCCTCCACTTT
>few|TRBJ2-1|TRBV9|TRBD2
CASSVTTGGLIYNEQFF
TGTGCCAGCAGCGTAACAACGGGAGGGCTCATCTACAATGAGCAGTTCTTC
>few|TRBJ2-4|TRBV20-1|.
CSARDGVRGNIQYF
TGCAGTGCTAGAGATGGGGTCAGGGGAAACATTCAGTACTTC
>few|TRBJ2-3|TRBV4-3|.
CASRAPTERDTQYF
TGCGCCAGCAGGGCACCAACTGAGAGAGATACGCAGTATTTT
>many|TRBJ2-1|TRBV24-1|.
CATSDFYNEQFF
TGTGCCACCAGTGATTTTTACAATGAGCAGTTCTTC
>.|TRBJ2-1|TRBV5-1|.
CASSGLPGIPLNEQFF
TGCGCCAGCAGCGGACTCCCGGGAATCCCTTTAAATGAGCAGTTCTTC
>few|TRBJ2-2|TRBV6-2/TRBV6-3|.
CASISVSANTGELFF
TGTGCCAGCATATCGGTTTCCGCGAACACCGGGGAGCTGTTTTTT
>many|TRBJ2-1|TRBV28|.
CASRVSALNEQFF
TGTGCCAGCAGGGTTAGCGCCCTCAATGAGCAGTTCTTC
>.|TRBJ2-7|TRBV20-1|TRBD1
CSAASRTGRTYEQYF
TGCAGTGCCGCATCTCGGACAGGGAGGACCTACGAGCAGTACTTC